This T cell receptor (beta chain) stems from a study of OX40 agonist ivuxolimab in advanced cancers. Regarding the study as a whole: What antigens the expanded peripheral T cells recognized was never established.

Comments on this clone: Its antigen is currently unknown.

Method: immunoSEQ multiplex PCR; TCRdb's copy keeps in-frame clones and lacks some. Found here are 40,000 or so clones, roughly 90% of them singletons; the top ten hold less than 9.5%. The specimen was CD4+ or CD8+ T cells sorted from blood, collected in a trial of the OX40 agonist ivuxolimab. The sequence was collected from an adult with an advanced solid tumor such as melanoma, head and neck, liver or kidney cancer.

This CDR3 is CAISESLASLATNEKLFF. CDR3 bases: TGTGCCATCAGTGAGTCGTTGGCTTCGCTCGCAACTAATGAAAAACTGTTTTTT. This sequence joins TRBV10-3 and TRBJ1-4; D gene uncertain. V lost 0 bases and J 0 bases, leaving 14 bases between the germline ends. CDR1 and CDR2 (germline): ENHRY, SYGVKD. CDR3 size: 18 residues.